This record looks at one T cell receptor (beta chain) sequence and its context. Antigen: not known. TCRdb ran MiXCR on the 5' RACE reads and lists one entry per CDR3 protein. The sample consists of a few hundred thousand distinct CDR3 sequences, about a fifth of them appearing once. This sample is part of a study of CD8 T cells in ankylosing spondylitis. Broader study findings: Reports say disease-linked clones showed up significantly more in matched ankylosing spondylitis synovial fluid.

The CDR3 extends over 17 amino acids. V gave up 6 bases and J gave up 5 bases, with 28 bases separating them. From germline, CDR1 is SQVTM and CDR2 ANQGSEA. This clonotype was obtained from a female donor with ankylosing spondylitis or in good health (not recorded which). The V call is TRBV29-1, the J call TRBJ1-1, with a possible D match to TRBD1 (6 bases). The source material was blood, either unsorted or a sorted T cell fraction (not recorded which). CDR3 residues: CSVRGGRATLLGTEAFF. CDR3 DNA sequence: TGCAGCGTAAGGGGGGGTAGGGCCACACTTTTGGGGACTGAAGCTTTCTTT. Based on the CDR3 plus reference TRBV29-1 and TRBJ1-1, the full variable domain is SAVISQKPSRDICQRGTSLTIQCQVDSQVTMMFWYRQQPGQSLTLIATANQGSEATYESGFVIDKFPISRPNLTFSTLTVSNMSPEDSSIYLCSVRGGRATLLGTEAFFGQGTRLTVV.